What follows is one T cell receptor (beta chain) and its context. The antigen is undetermined. The data derive from a study of shared clonotypes between healthy human individuals. Study-wide results and caveats: Clonotype sharing levels among donors were expected to vary with sequencing depth.

CDR3 length: 12 amino acids. Germline CDR1 reads MNHEY; CDR2 reads SVGAGI. V gave up 5 bases and J gave up 17 bases, with 16 bases separating them. The table came from immunoSEQ multiplex PCR; TCRdb's copy has only in-frame clones and leaves some out. The sample holds about 2,500,000 clones; roughly nine tenths are singletons and the top ten take about 0.13%. This clonotype was obtained from a man between 18 and 35 years old in good health. Sequenced sample: naive CD4+ T cells sorted from blood. The subset is: CD45RA+ positively selected. The chain links TRBV6-5 to TRBJ1-6, with D perhaps matching TRBD1 (5 bases). CDR3 DNA: TGTGCCAGCAGTCTTCTTGGGACTTTATTCCACTTT. Protein sequence: CASSLLGTLFHF.